This T cell receptor beta chain comes out of a study of OX40 agonist ivuxolimab in advanced cancers. For the study at large: Eligibility rules accepted prior anti-PD-1, anti-PD-L1 or anti-CTLA-4 therapy, and roughly 40% had some. Overall study findings and caveats: Low normalized T-cell clonal expansion was additionally recorded for some nonresponders.

Method: immunoSEQ multiplex PCR; TCRdb's copy keeps in-frame clones and lacks some. The sample records around 74,000 clones, 85% to 95% being singletons. About this clone itself: Its antigen remains unidentified.

V dropped 2 bases and J dropped 2; count of bases not matched to a gene: 3. CDR3 length equals 14 residues. Germline V gives CDR1 GTSNPN, CDR2 SVGIG (reference sequence). Blood draws occurred at baseline, cycle 4 day 1, and cycle 7 day 1. The gene calls are TRBV30 and TRBJ2-1; 7 bases fit TRBD2. The sequencing used CD4+ or CD8+ T cells sorted from blood, collected in a trial of the OX40 agonist ivuxolimab. The TCR comes from an adult with an advanced solid tumor such as melanoma, head and neck, liver or kidney cancer. The CDR3 nucleotides read TGTGCCTGGAGTCTGGGGGGGGCCTACAATGAGCAGTTCTTC. Its translation: CAWSLGGAYNEQFF.